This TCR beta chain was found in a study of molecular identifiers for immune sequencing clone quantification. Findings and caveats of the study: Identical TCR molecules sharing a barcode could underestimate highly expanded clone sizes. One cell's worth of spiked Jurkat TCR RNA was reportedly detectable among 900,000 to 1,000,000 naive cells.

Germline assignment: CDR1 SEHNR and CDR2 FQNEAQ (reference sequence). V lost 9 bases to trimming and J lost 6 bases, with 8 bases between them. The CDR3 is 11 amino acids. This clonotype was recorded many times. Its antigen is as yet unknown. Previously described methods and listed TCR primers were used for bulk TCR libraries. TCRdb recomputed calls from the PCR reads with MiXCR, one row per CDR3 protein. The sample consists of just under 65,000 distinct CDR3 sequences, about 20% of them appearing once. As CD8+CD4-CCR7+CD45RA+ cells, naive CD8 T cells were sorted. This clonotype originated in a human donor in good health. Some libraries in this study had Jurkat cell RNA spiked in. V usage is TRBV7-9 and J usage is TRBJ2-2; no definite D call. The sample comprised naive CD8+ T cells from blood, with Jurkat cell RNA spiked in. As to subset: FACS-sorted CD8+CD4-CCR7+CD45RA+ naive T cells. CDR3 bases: TGTGCCAGTCCCATATCCGGGGAGCTGTTTTTT. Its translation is CASPISGELFF.